This T cell receptor beta chain derives from a study of blood T cell repertoires in COVID-19. Whole-study context: Samples taken during acute and convalescent COVID-19 were collected in the United States, Italy and Spain.

Recruited during active infection, patients (from Seattle) were subsequently followed longitudinally. This CDR3 region has 15 residues. The V and J ends lost 3 bases and 0 bases respectively, with 10 bases between them. CDR1 and CDR2 from the germline V gene are SEHNR and FQNEAQ (reference sequence). Original processing notes: From reference gene primer amplification, estimates of nucleated cell counts were derived. TCRdb keeps only in-frame clones here, not all; method: immunoSEQ multiplex PCR. V and J calls and clone size are those listed in that table; D and trimming were worked out from the DNA. The data hold 430,000 or so clones, with about 90% observed a single time.

Material: peripheral blood. This clonotype was obtained from a man between 18 and 29 years old with COVID-19, enrolled during active disease. The chain has TRBV7-9 and TRBJ2-3; maybe TRBD1 (5 bases). The CDR3 nucleotides read TGTGCCAGCAGCTTGCCAGGGCCGAGCACAGATACGCAGTATTTT. Translating it yields CASSLPGPSTDTQYF.